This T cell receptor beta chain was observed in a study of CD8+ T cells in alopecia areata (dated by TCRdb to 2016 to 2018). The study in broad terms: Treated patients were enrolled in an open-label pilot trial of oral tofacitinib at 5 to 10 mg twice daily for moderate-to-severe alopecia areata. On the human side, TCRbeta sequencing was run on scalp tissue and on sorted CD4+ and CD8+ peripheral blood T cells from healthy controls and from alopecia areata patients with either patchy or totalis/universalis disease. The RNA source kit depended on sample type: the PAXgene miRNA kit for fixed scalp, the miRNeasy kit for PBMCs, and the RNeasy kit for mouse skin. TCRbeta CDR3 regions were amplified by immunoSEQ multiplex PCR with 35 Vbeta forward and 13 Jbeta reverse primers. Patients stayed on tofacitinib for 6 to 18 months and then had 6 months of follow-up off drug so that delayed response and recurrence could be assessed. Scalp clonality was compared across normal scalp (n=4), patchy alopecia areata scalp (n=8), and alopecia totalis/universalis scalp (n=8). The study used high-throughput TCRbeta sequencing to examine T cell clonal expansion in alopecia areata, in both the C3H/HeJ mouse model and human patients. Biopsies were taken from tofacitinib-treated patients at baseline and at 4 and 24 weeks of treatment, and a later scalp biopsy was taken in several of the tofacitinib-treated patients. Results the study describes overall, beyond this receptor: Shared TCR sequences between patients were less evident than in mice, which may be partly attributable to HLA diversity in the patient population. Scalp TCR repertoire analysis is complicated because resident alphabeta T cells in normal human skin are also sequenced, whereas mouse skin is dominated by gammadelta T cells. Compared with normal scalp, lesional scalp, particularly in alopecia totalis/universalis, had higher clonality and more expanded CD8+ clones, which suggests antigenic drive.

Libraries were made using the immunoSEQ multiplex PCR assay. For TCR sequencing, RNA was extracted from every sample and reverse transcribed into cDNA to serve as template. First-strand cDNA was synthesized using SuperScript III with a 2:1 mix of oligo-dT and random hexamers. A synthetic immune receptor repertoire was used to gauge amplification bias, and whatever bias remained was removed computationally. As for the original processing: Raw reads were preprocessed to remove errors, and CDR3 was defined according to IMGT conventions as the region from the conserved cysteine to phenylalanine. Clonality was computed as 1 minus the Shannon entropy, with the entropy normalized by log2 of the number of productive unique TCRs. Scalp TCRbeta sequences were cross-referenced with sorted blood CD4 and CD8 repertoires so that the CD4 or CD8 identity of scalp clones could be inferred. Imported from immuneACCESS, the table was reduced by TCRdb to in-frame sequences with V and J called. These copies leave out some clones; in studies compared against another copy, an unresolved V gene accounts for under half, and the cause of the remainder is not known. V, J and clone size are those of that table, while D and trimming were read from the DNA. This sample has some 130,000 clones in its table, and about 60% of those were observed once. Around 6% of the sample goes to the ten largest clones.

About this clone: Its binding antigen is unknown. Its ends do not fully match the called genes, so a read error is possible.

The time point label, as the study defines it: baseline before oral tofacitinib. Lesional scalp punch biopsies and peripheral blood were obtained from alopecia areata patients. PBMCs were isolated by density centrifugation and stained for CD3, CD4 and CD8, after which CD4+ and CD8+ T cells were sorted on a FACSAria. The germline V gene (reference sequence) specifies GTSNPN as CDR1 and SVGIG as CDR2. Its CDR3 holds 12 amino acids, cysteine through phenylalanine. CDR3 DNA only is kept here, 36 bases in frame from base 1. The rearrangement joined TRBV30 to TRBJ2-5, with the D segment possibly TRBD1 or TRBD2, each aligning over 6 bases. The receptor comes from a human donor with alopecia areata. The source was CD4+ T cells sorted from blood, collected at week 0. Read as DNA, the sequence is TGCGGTCCCGGGGGCGGGCAAGAGACCCAGTACTTC. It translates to CGPGGGQETQYF.